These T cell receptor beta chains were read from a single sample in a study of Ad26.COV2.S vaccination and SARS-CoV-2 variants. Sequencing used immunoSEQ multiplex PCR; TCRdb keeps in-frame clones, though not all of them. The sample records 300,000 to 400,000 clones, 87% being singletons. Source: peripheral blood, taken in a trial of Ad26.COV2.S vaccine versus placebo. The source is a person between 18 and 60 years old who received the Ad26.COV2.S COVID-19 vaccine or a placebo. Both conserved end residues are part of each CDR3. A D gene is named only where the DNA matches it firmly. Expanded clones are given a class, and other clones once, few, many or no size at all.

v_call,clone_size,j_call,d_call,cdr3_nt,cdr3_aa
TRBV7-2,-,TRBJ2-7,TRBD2,TGTGCCAGCACTACCAGCGGGGGGCGCGCTCTTTTCGAGCAGTACTTC,CASTTSGGRALFEQYF
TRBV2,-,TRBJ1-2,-,TGTGCCAGCATCCAGGACAGAAACTATGGCTACACCTTC,CASIQDRNYGYTF
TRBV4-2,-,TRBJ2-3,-,TGTGCCAGCAGCCAACTGGCCCAGATTGGGGGGGATACGCAGTATTTT,CASSQLAQIGGDTQYF
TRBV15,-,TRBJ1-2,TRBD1,TGTGCCACCAGCAGCCCTCGGTCAGACAGGGGTTGGGGCTACACCTTC,CATSSPRSDRGWGYTF
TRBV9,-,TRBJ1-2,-,TGTGCCAGCAGCGTAGAGGGAGGCAGACCTAACTATGGCTACACCTTC,CASSVEGGRPNYGYTF
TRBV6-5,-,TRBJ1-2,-,TGTGCCAGCACCCCCACTGTTAACTATGGCTACACCTTC,CASTPTVNYGYTF
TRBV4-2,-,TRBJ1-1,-,TGTGCCAGCAGCCAAGTGTTTAGGGACGCTGAAGTTACTGAAGCTTTCTTT,CASSQVFRDAEVTEAFF
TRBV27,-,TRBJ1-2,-,TGTGCCAGCAGCCTGAGACAGGACGTCGGGGGCTACACCTTC,CASSLRQDVGGYTF
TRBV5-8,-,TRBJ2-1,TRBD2,TGTGCCAGCATCCACACCTTGGGGGATGTAGCGGGGGCCTACAATGAGCAGTTCTTC,CASIHTLGDVAGAYNEQFF
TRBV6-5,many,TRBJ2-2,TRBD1,TGTGCCAGCAGTTGGGACAGGAAATCCACCGGGGAGCTGTTTTTT,CASSWDRKSTGELFF